This T cell receptor (beta chain) was captured by sequencing in a study of shared clonotypes between healthy human individuals. Background on the study: A couple of women and three men aged 18 to 49 served as donors.

Authors' data handling: Filtering differed for immunoSEQ, which gave only junction sequences without quality scores. TCRdb's table, derived via immunoSEQ multiplex PCR, lists solely in-frame clones and lacks some. V and J calls plus clone size are reproduced from that table; the DNA served to infer D and trimming. This table has 110,000 or so clones, about 62% appearing once. Germline CDR1 is SGHAT and CDR2 is FQNNGV. V lost 6 bases, J lost 5 bases, and 11 bases stayed unmatched. The CDR3 is made up of 15 amino acids. Points from the study as a whole: What naive subsets generally showed was a larger estimated richness than memory subsets showed.

As regards this clone: As yet, its antigen is unknown.

This clonotype was obtained from a woman in her 30s in good health. The sequencing input was memory CD8+ T cells sorted from blood. Subset denoted: CD45RO+ cells pooled with CCR7-negative TemRA cells. The chain combines TRBV11-2 with TRBJ2-7; 9 bases agree with TRBD2. The CDR3, as DNA: TGTGCCAGCAGTCCGCGGCGGGAGGGTGTCCACGAGCAGTACTTC. Translation gives CASSPRREGVHEQYF.